These T cell receptor beta chains were read from a single sample in a study of CD8 T cells in ankylosing spondylitis. TCRdb reprocessed the 5' RACE reads via MiXCR and lists one record per CDR3 protein. The data show a few hundred thousand distinct CDR3 sequences, about 19% seen once. The sequenced material came from blood, either unsorted or a sorted T cell fraction (not recorded which). These receptor sequences come from a male donor with ankylosing spondylitis or in good health (not recorded which). Each CDR3 is given with its conserved first and last residue. D genes are given only for firm matches. Clone size, where shown, is once, few, many, or a class for clones that have expanded.

D gene,V gene,clone size,J gene,CDR3 length,CDR3 DNA,CDR3 protein
TRBD2,TRBV20-1,-,TRBJ2-1,16,TGCAGTGCTAGAGACCGGGGCGGGAGCTCCTACAATGAGCAGTTCTTC,CSARDRGGSSYNEQFF
TRBD2,TRBV20-1,once,TRBJ2-3,15,TGCAGTGCTTCCCGGACTAGCGGGAGCCCAGATACGCAGTATTTT,CSASRTSGSPDTQYF
-,TRBV9,many,TRBJ2-1,15,TGTGCCAGCAGCCCTTCGACCACTTCCTACAATGAGCAGTTCTTC,CASSPSTTSYNEQFF
-,TRBV7-2,few,TRBJ2-3,13,TGTGCCAGCAGCCGACTCCGCACAGATACGCAGTATTTT,CASSRLRTDTQYF
-,TRBV14,-,TRBJ1-1,13,TGTGCCAGCAGCCACGACAGGAACACTGAAGCTTTCTTT,CASSHDRNTEAFF
TRBD1,TRBV5-6,-,TRBJ1-1,17,TGTGCCAGCAGCTTGGTAGGGGACAGGGGAAGATACACTGAAGCTTTCTTT,CASSLVGDRGRYTEAFF
-,TRBV5-4,-,TRBJ2-6,15,TGTGCCAGCAGCTTTGGGAGCTCTGGGGCCAACGTCCTGACTTTC,CASSFGSSGANVLTF
TRBD1,TRBV5-6,few,TRBJ1-3,15,TGTGCCAGCAGCGAGCAGGGGGTTCCAGGAAACACCATATATTTT,CASSEQGVPGNTIYF
TRBD1,TRBV7-9,few,TRBJ2-2,16,TGTGCCAGCAGCTCAGGGAGACAGGGGAGAACCGGGGAGCTGTTTTTT,CASSSGRQGRTGELFF
-,TRBV28,-,TRBJ2-6,16,TGTGCCATTGTCGGACCGAATTCCTCTGGGGCCAACGTCCTGACTTTC,CAIVGPNSSGANVLTF
-,TRBV5-1,-,TRBJ2-2,14,TGCGCCAGCAGCTTGGCCAGCAAGGCCGGGGAGCTGTTTTTT,CASSLASKAGELFF
TRBD2,TRBV12-3/TRBV12-4,few,TRBJ2-1,15,TGTGCCAGCAGTTTTAGTGGGAGGGCCGTGTATGAGCAGTTCTTC,CASSFSGRAVYEQFF
-,TRBV18,-,TRBJ2-5,12,TGTGCCAGCTCAAATTACCAAGAGACCCAGTACTTC,CASSNYQETQYF
TRBD1,TRBV4-1,few,TRBJ1-3,17,TGCGCCAGCAGCCAGACCAGACAGGGGGCCGCCGGAAACACCATATATTTT,CASSQTRQGAAGNTIYF
TRBD1,TRBV3-1,few,TRBJ1-2,14,TGTGCCAGCAGCCAGTCGGACAGGGGCTATGGCTACACCTTC,CASSQSDRGYGYTF
-,TRBV5-1,few,TRBJ2-3,15,TGCGCCAGCAGCTTGGTTGGGCAGAAGACAGATACGCAGTATTTT,CASSLVGQKTDTQYF
-,TRBV5-6,many,TRBJ2-1,13,TGTGCCAGCAGCCCTCCTTACGGGGGTGAGCAGTTCTTC,CASSPPYGGEQFF